The subject of this entry is one T cell receptor beta chain. Antigen: not known. Germline V gene sequence: CDR1 LGHDT, CDR2 YNNKEL (reference sequence). This CDR3 is built from 13 residues. Trimming took 1 base from V and 1 from J, leaving 4 bases between them. The record originates from a study of T cells in Graves' hyperthyroidism and ophthalmopathy. Points from the study as a whole: Blood shared most expanded thyroid clonotypes above 0.001. A 13 V-J model separated ophthalmopathy from stable hyperthyroidism.

Template material for amplifying TCR beta CDR3 regions consisted of RNA transcripts. TCR CDR3 regions were first amplified by RT-PCR with HTBI primers. TCRdb fed the multiplex PCR reads into MiXCR, producing one record per CDR3 protein. The sample gives about 400,000 distinct CDR3 sequences, 15% of which show up once; approximately 32% is in the top ten. Graves' hyperthyroidism without ophthalmopathy progression within 18 months was termed stable. Fresh 10 ml peripheral blood yielded PBMCs. The chain has TRBV3-1 and TRBJ1-2, with D unclear. The sequencing sample was made of blood. This TCR came from a woman younger than 45 with Graves' hyperthyroidism. The CDR3 spells CASSQGFNYGYTF. CDR3 bases: TGTGCCAGCAGCCAAGGCTTTAACTATGGCTACACCTTC.